The rows below give T cell receptor beta chains drawn from one sample of a study of molecular identifiers for immune sequencing clone quantification. TCRdb redid the calling of the PCR reads with MiXCR, one entry per CDR3 protein. The sample includes 490,000 or so distinct CDR3 sequences, about 25% of them seen just once. The sequencing sample was made of naive CD8+ T cells from blood, with Jurkat cell RNA spiked in. The receptors derive from a human donor in good health. Some libraries in this study had Jurkat cell RNA spiked in. The CDR3 runs from the conserved cysteine through the conserved F or W. D genes are given only for firm matches. Clone size appears in some rows only: once, few, many, or a class for an expanded clone.

D gene,J gene,V gene,clone size,CDR3 DNA,CDR3 protein
NA,TRBJ2-2,TRBV12-3/TRBV12-4,few,TGTGCCAGCAGTTTAGCAAGCCCTGGGAGTTACACCGGGGAGCTGTTTTTT,CASSLASPGSYTGELFF
NA,TRBJ2-6,TRBV6-5,NA,TGTGCCAGCACCCCTGGGCGACTCTCTGGGGCCAACGTCCTGACTTTC,CASTPGRLSGANVLTF
TRBD1,TRBJ1-5,TRBV7-9,few,TGTGCCAGCAGCTTGGGTTCCGGGACAGGAGGCTATAGCAATCAGCCCCAGCATTTT,CASSLGSGTGGYSNQPQHF
NA,TRBJ1-1,TRBV7-9,NA,TGTGCCAGCAGCTTTAGTCCCCTAGCAGCTTTCTTT,CASSFSPLAAFF
TRBD2,TRBJ2-3,TRBV7-9,many,TGTGCCAGCGGCAACGAGGGACTAGCATCAGATACGCAGTATTTT,CASGNEGLASDTQYF
NA,TRBJ2-1,TRBV29-1,many,TGCAGCGCTGAGGCGGTCGCTAGCGCTATTGATGAGCAGTTCTTC,CSAEAVASAIDEQFF
NA,TRBJ1-4,TRBV7-2,NA,TGTGCCAGCAGCTTAGTGCTGGGGACAACTAATGAAAAACTGTTTTTT,CASSLVLGTTNEKLFF
TRBD2,TRBJ2-5,TRBV5-4,few,TGTGCCAGCAGCCCGTCCGGACTAGCGGGGGGATTCCAAGAGACCCAGTACTTC,CASSPSGLAGGFQETQYF
NA,TRBJ1-5,TRBV30,few,TGTGCCTGGAGTGGTATAAGCAATCAGCCCCAGCATTTT,CAWSGISNQPQHF
NA,TRBJ1-2,TRBV2,NA,TGTGCCAGCAGTGTTAACAGGGAAAACTATGGCTACACCTTC,CASSVNRENYGYTF
TRBD2,TRBJ2-1,TRBV4-1,NA,TGCGCCAGCAGCTCCGGGACTAGCGGGATCGGGAATGAGCAGTTCTTC,CASSSGTSGIGNEQFF
TRBD2,TRBJ2-3,TRBV3-1,NA,TGTGCCAGCAGCCACCCTAGCGGGAGGACTGAAGATACGCAGTATTTT,CASSHPSGRTEDTQYF
NA,TRBJ2-3,TRBV6-4,NA,TGTGCCAGCGGTGAAGAAAGGAGTTTAGGGACAGATACGCAGTATTTT,CASGEERSLGTDTQYF
TRBD1,TRBJ2-7,TRBV13,NA,TGTGCCAGCAGCAAGGGACAGGGGGATAGAGAGCAGTACTTC,CASSKGQGDREQYF
TRBD2,TRBJ2-2,TRBV6-5,NA,TGTGCCAGCAAACCTTCAAGGACTAGTCATCGGGAGGAGCTGTTTTTT,CASKPSRTSHREELFF
NA,TRBJ2-1,TRBV24-1,many,TGTGCCACCAGTGATATGACAGGACATGAGCAGTTCTTC,CATSDMTGHEQFF
TRBD2,TRBJ2-1,TRBV29-1,few,TGCAGCGTTGAAGATGGGCGGGAGGGCCCAGCGCAGTTCTTC,CSVEDGREGPAQFF
TRBD1,TRBJ2-7,TRBV5-1,many,TGCGCCAGCAGCTGGGGGACAGACTACGAGCAGTACTTC,CASSWGTDYEQYF
TRBD1,TRBJ1-1,TRBV5-1,many,TGTGCCAGCAGCCGGACAGGAATGAACACTGAAGCTTTCTTT,CASSRTGMNTEAFF
TRBD2,TRBJ2-7,TRBV20-1,NA,TGCAGTGCTAGAGAGGGACTAGCGGGAACATACGAGCAGTACTTC,CSAREGLAGTYEQYF
NA,TRBJ1-1,TRBV20-1,many,TGCAGTGCTCTGCCCGGGTTGGGGGGCCCTGAAGCTTTCTTT,CSALPGLGGPEAFF
NA,TRBJ2-7,TRBV7-6,few,TGTGCCAGCAGCTTAAAATGGGGGGAAGGGGCCGAGCAGTACTTC,CASSLKWGEGAEQYF
NA,TRBJ2-3,TRBV6-6,NA,TGTGCCAGCGAGGGACGGCTCACAGATACGCAGTATTTT,CASEGRLTDTQYF
NA,TRBJ2-5,TRBV12-5,NA,TGTGCTAGTGGTTTTCGGGCAGGCTTCCAAGAGACCCAGTACTTC,CASGFRAGFQETQYF
NA,TRBJ2-3,TRBV6-5,few,TGTGCCAGCAGTTACGCGGTTAGAGATACGCAGTATTTT,CASSYAVRDTQYF
NA,TRBJ2-7,TRBV6-5,NA,TGTGCCAGCAGTTCCCATCCCTACGAGCATTACTTC,CASSSHPYEHYF
TRBD1,TRBJ2-7,TRBV10-2,few,TGCGCCAGCAATTGGGTCGGGACAGGGTACGAGCAGTACTTC,CASNWVGTGYEQYF
NA,TRBJ1-6,TRBV10-3,NA,TGTGCCATCAGTCCGGGTAATTCACCCCTCCACTTT,CAISPGNSPLHF
NA,TRBJ2-3,TRBV18,NA,TGTGCCAGCTCACCTGGGTCAGAAGCAGATACGCCGTATTTT,CASSPGSEADTPYF
TRBD2,TRBJ2-7,TRBV7-2,NA,TGTGCCAGCAGCCGGCCGAGCGGGGGTCCTTACGAGCAGTACTTC,CASSRPSGGPYEQYF
NA,TRBJ1-2,TRBV27,few,TGTGCCAGCAGACTGGCAGGTACTAACTATGGCTACACCTTC,CASRLAGTNYGYTF
TRBD2,TRBJ2-5,TRBV7-9,many,TGTGCCAGCAGCCATCTCGGTAATTTAGCGGGGATCCAAGAGACCCAGTACTTC,CASSHLGNLAGIQETQYF
NA,TRBJ1-3,TRBV27,NA,TGTGCCAGCAGGGCCCCCGACTCTGGAAACACCATATATTTT,CASRAPDSGNTIYF
NA,TRBJ2-7,TRBV19,NA,TGTGCCAGTAGTGCCTCCCTCGGAGGGATTAGCCAGTACGAGCAGTACTTC,CASSASLGGISQYEQYF
TRBD1,TRBJ2-1,TRBV19,NA,TGTGCCAGTAGTCCAGGGACAGCGGCCTACGAGCAGTTCTTC,CASSPGTAAYEQFF
NA,TRBJ2-1,TRBV27,few,TGTGCCAGCAGTGACGGACGGACCTACAATGAGCAGTTCTTC,CASSDGRTYNEQFF
TRBD2,TRBJ2-7,TRBV4-1,NA,TGCGCCAGCAGCCAGGAAAGCGGGGGGCCGTACGAGCAGTACTTC,CASSQESGGPYEQYF
TRBD2,TRBJ2-3,TRBV19,few,TGTGCCAGTAGTATAGATCAGCTAGCGGGAGGGCGAGATACGCAGTATTTT,CASSIDQLAGGRDTQYF
NA,TRBJ2-2,TRBV28,once,TGTGCCAGCAGTTTCCCCCTTCGGGAGCTTAACACCGGGGGGCTGTTTTTT,CASSFPLRELNTGGLFF
NA,TRBJ2-3,TRBV18,NA,TGTGCCAGCCCACCGGCGGATACGCAGTATTTT,CASPPADTQYF
NA,TRBJ1-1,TRBV4-1,many,TGCGCCAGCAGCCAACATGAGGACACTGAAGCTTTCTTT,CASSQHEDTEAFF
TRBD1,TRBJ2-5,TRBV4-1,NA,TGCGCCAGCAGCCCCCGGACCACTGACAGGGGTGAGACCCAGTACTTC,CASSPRTTDRGETQYF
TRBD1,TRBJ2-7,TRBV15,NA,TGTGCCACCAGCAGCGGGACAGCATCCTACGAGCAGTACTTC,CATSSGTASYEQYF
TRBD2,TRBJ2-3,TRBV9,few,TGTGCCAGCAGCTCTGGGACTAGCGGTTACACAGATACGCAGTATTTT,CASSSGTSGYTDTQYF
TRBD1,TRBJ2-7,TRBV4-3,few,TGCGCCAGCAGCCAGGTGACAGGGGGCTATGACGAGCAGTACTTC,CASSQVTGGYDEQYF
NA,TRBJ2-7,TRBV28,many,TGTGCCAGCAGTTTTAGGAATTACGAGCAGTACTTC,CASSFRNYEQYF
NA,TRBJ1-1,TRBV12-3/TRBV12-4,many,TGTGCCAGCAGTTTCATGGGTGACACTGAAGCTTTCTTT,CASSFMGDTEAFF
TRBD1,TRBJ2-5,TRBV7-9,many,TGTGCCAGCAGCTCTGGACAGGGGGAAGAGACCCAGTACTTC,CASSSGQGEETQYF
NA,TRBJ2-5,TRBV12-5,NA,TGTGCTAGTGGTTTGGGCCTAACCCAGTACTTC,CASGLGLTQYF
NA,TRBJ2-1,TRBV4-3,few,TGCGCCAGCAGCCAAGAACTCTATGATGGGGGCTACAATGAGCAGTTCTTC,CASSQELYDGGYNEQFF
TRBD2,TRBJ2-7,TRBV9,NA,TGTGCCAGCAGCGCCGGGACTAGCGGCAGTTACGAGCAGTACTTC,CASSAGTSGSYEQYF